This T cell receptor (beta chain) came from a study of T-cell memory formation after mild COVID-19 (dated by TCRdb to the early 2020s). About the investigation overall: TCR sequence clusters from the two donors were largely donor specific. In a couple of donors, T-cell clones that expanded and contracted after mild COVID-19 were tracked by sequencing TCRalpha and TCRbeta repertoires over time. Two young, previously healthy adult volunteers made up the cohort, one male and one female.

CDR1 and CDR2, looked up from the germline V gene, are SGHRS and YFSETQ. V drops 2 bases and J drops 7 bases, leaving 9 bases in between. The CDR3 holds 13 amino acids from the cysteine to the phenylalanine. Only CDR3 DNA remains: 39 bases, in frame from the first base. PBMCs were isolated by Ficoll-Paque density gradient centrifugation. For this clonotype: No cognate antigen has been identified for it. Base-call qualities are not available, and no considerably larger clone is one nucleotide away.

Sequencing relied on an Illumina NovaSeq 6000. Using 5'RACE with constant-segment primers, TCRalpha and TCRbeta cDNA libraries were constructed, with sample barcodes and unique molecular identifiers added in the process. Trizol reagent was used to extract RNA from every sample. Libraries were amplified in two PCR steps, with a second sample barcode and Illumina TruSeq adapters added in the second step. The libraries were sequenced on an Illumina NovaSeq using 2 x 150 bp paired-end reads. Per the authors' processing: With migec v1.2.7, reads were demultiplexed and then collapsed into UMI-guided consensus sequences. Using mixcr v2.1.11, the UMI consensuses were aligned to TRA and TRB V and J templates and assembled into clonotypes. A clonotype was counted as expanded or contracted only when both edgeR and NoisET called the clonotype significant, with the noise models trained on biological replicates. For edgeR calls, the cutoffs were a false discovery rate-adjusted p below 0.01 and a log2 fold-change threshold of 1. As an exploratory analysis of dynamics, max-normalized trajectories of the 1000 most abundant clonotypes were examined with PCA combined with hierarchical clustering. Separately sequenced CD4+ and CD8+ repertoires were used to assign a CD4 or CD8 phenotype to each responding clone. The public reads were quality trimmed at Q25 with fastp and then assembled into clones with MiXCR by TCRdb, keeping productive beta chains. Every CDR3 protein is listed once, alongside the most common genes and DNA of its rows. TCRdb's processing, not the authors', yielded these V and J calls. This sample has under 700,000 distinct CDR3 sequences in its table, and about 20% of those were observed once. Together, the top ten hold around 12% of the sample.

What the study reported, not specific to this receptor: The study included only two mild cases, and larger cohorts that include severe cases with pre-infection samples were judged to be necessary. The second-wave clones that peaked on day 37 were not confirmed to be SARS-CoV-2 specific. From day 15 to 85, contracting clones showed balanced CD4/CD8 phenotypes, whereas a second wave of clones that expanded from day 15 to 37 leaned towards CD4+. Contracting CD4+ clones were located mainly in the CM and EM memory subsets, whereas CD8+ clones were found to be enriched in EMRA. Some responding clones were found in pre-infection memory, which suggests that pre-existing cross-reactive memory T cells took part in the SARS-CoV-2 response.

The clonotype comes from an adult woman who had mild COVID-19 (a few samples of this study predate the infection). The sample titles of this study are shuffled in the database, so cell type and time point are left out; the donor was told from shared clones. Material for sequencing was PBMCs or a T cell subset sorted from them (not recorded which). This chain is built from TRBV5-1 and TRBJ1-4, with the identity of the D gene unclear. The CDR3 region has the sequence CASSFGNIEKLFF. In nucleotides, the sequence is TGCGCCAGCAGCTTTGGAAACATTGAAAAACTGTTTTTT. The entire variable domain, with the stretches around the CDR3 drawn from the reference TRBV5-1 and TRBJ1-4 proteins, is KAGVTQTPRYLIKTRGQQVTLSCSPISGHRSVSWYQQTPGQGLQFLFEYFSETQRNKGNFPGRFSGRQFSNSRSEMNVSTLELGDSALYLCASSFGNIEKLFFGSGTQLSVL.